These 29 T cell receptor beta chains originate from one sample sequenced in a study of T cell repertoires in cytomegalovirus infection. TCRdb re-analysed the reads in MiXCR, keeping a single row per CDR3 protein. The sample lists over 45,000 distinct CDR3 sequences; about 18% were seen once. Antigens of these TCRs are unknown. Source: CD8+ T cells from cultured PBMCs, taken from culture after CMV antigen stimulation. The receptors come from a human donor in good health (CMV status not recorded). Some clones in this sample may be carry-over from other donors' samples.

In this sample, this clonotype turned up a few times. V usage is TRBV2 and J usage is TRBJ1-1; 9 bases map to TRBD1. The V gene's germline CDR1 is SNHLY and CDR2 FYNNEI. The V segment lost 8 bases and the J segment 5 bases; nucleotides outside the gene matches: 9. The CDR3 covers 14 residues. The CDR3 is CASGLSGQGTEAFF. The CDR3 bases are TGTGCCAGCGGACTCAGCGGACAGGGGACTGAAGCTTTCTTT.

This clonotype was counted at least ten times. CDR3 sequence: CAIKGSFSTDTQYF. In DNA form, the CDR3 reads TGTGCCATCAAAGGGAGTTTTAGCACAGATACGCAGTATTTT. The chain joins TRBV10-3 to TRBJ2-3; D perhaps matches TRBD2 (5 bases). The CDR3 loop spans 14 amino acids. V was cut by 7 bases and J by 0 bases, with 11 bases left in between. The germline gives CDR1 ENHRY, CDR2 SYGVKD.

The rearrangement links TRBV7-8 to TRBJ2-2; D perhaps matches TRBD2 (6 bases). CDR3 length equals 16 residues. Germline V CDR1 and CDR2: SGHVS, FQNEAQ. Trimming took 2 bases from V and 6 from J, leaving 16 bases between them. CDR3 nucleotide sequence: TGTGCCAGCAGCTTAAATTGGGGGGAGCGGGCCGGGGAGCTGTTTTTT. Protein: CASSLNWGERAGELFF.

This clonotype appeared many times. The chain combines TRBV6-1 with TRBJ1-5; possible D gene TRBD1, 6 bases. Germline lookup yields CDR1 MNHNS and CDR2 SASEGT. V shed 1 base and J shed 3 bases, with 13 bases lying between them. CDR3 length: 16 residues. The CDR3 protein is CASSEGRQGYNQPQHF. CDR3 DNA sequence: TGTGCCAGCAGTGAAGGACGGCAGGGGTACAATCAGCCCCAGCATTTT.

This clonotype was found a few times. This chain uses TRBV25-1 with TRBJ1-2, with D perhaps TRBD1 (6 bases). This CDR3 comprises 14 residues. The germline V gene has CDR1 MGHDK and CDR2 SYGVNS. The V end lost 4 bases, the J end lost 7 bases, and 16 bases lay between the germline ends. CDR3 DNA sequence: TGTGCCAGCAGTGCAATGGGACATCTCTCTGGCTACACCTTC. Protein sequence: CASSAMGHLSGYTF.

This chain uses TRBV7-2 with TRBJ2-3; D is uncertain. CDR1 and CDR2 (germline): SGHTA, FQGNSA. The CDR3 loop spans 16 amino acids. The V end lost 1 base, the J end lost 4 bases, and 15 bases lay between the germline ends. The CDR3 here is CASSLVGSRTADTQYF. In DNA, the CDR3 is TGTGCCAGCAGCTTAGTTGGATCTCGTACGGCAGATACGCAGTATTTT.

This clonotype was detected a few times. V gene TRBV5-6 combines with J gene TRBJ1-2; D unclear. CDR3 length: 12 residues. Germline V gene lookup returns CDR1 SGHDT and CDR2 YYEEEE. The V and J ends lost 4 bases and 3 bases respectively, with 7 bases between them. The CDR3 protein is CASSVWDYGYTF. CDR3 DNA: TGTGCCAGCAGCGTGTGGGACTATGGCTACACCTTC.

This clonotype was seen more than once but under ten times. CDR3 coding DNA: TGTGCCAGCAGTACCGGGACAGGTAGATACGAGCAGTACTTC. This encodes CASSTGTGRYEQYF. The chain recombines TRBV27 with TRBJ2-7, with TRBD1 identical over 8 bases. Trimming at V came to 5 bases and at J to 4 bases, leaving 7 bases not matched to a gene. The CDR3 covers 14 residues. Germline V gene sequence: CDR1 MNHEY, CDR2 SMNVEV (reference sequence).

This clonotype has only a few counts. The rearrangement joins TRBV7-3 to TRBJ2-5; 8 bases match TRBD1. The CDR3 extends over 17 amino acids. Germline CDR1 and CDR2: SGHTA and FQGTGA. V lost 5 bases to trimming and J lost 1 base; unmatched junction nucleotides: 12. Here the CDR3 reads CASSLARQGRFQETQYF. The CDR3 DNA sequence: TGTGCCAGCAGCCTAGCTCGACAGGGGCGATTCCAAGAGACCCAGTACTTC.

A few counts support this clonotype. V and J are TRBV7-9 and TRBJ2-5, with 9 bases aligning to TRBD1. The junction had 6 bases not matched to a gene; V was cut back by 6 bases and J by 4 bases. The CDR3 has 14 amino acids. Germline V gene data show CDR1 as SEHNR and CDR2 as FQNEAQ (reference sequence). CDR3 region: CASSYPGQGETQYF. The CDR3 nucleotides read TGTGCCAGCAGTTACCCGGGACAGGGAGAGACCCAGTACTTC. Together with reference TRBV7-9 and TRBJ2-5, the CDR3 gives the full variable domain: DTGVSQNPRHKITKRGQNVTFRCDPISEHNRLYWYRQTLGQGPEFLTYFQNEAQLEKSRLLSDRFSAERPKGSFSTLEIQRTEQGDSAMYLCASSYPGQGETQYFGPGTRLLVL.

The rearrangement uses TRBV10-2 and TRBJ2-1; TRBD2 is a possible D gene (6 bases). Germline CDR1 is WSHSY and CDR2 is SAAADI. Trimming pared 6 bases from V and 5 bases from J, leaving 14 bases between. The CDR3 contains 14 residues. CDR3 in amino acids: CASSLVGGHNEQFF. For the CDR3, the DNA is TGCGCCAGCAGCCTAGTGGGGGGACACAATGAGCAGTTCTTC.

The chain combines TRBV9 with TRBJ2-7; perhaps D is TRBD1 or TRBD2 (5 bases each). The V gene lost 3 bases and the J gene lost 3 bases, with 13 bases spanning the gap. The germline V gene has CDR1 SGDLS and CDR2 YYNGEE. This CDR3 has 14 residues. DNA of the CDR3: TGTGCCAGCAGCGGAGGGGCCGCGAGCTACGAGCAGTACTTC. Its translation: CASSGGAASYEQYF.

The genes are TRBV7-9 and TRBJ2-1, with 7 bases aligning to TRBD2. Germline CDR1 and CDR2: SEHNR and FQNEAQ (reference sequence). CDR3 length: 12 amino acids. V trimming: 5 bases; J trimming: 8 bases; junction bases outside the gene matches: 3. The CDR3 protein is CASSLTSYEQFF. In nucleotides, the CDR3 is TGTGCCAGCAGCCTGACTAGCTATGAGCAGTTCTTC.

The CDR3 DNA reads TGTGCCAGCCAGGAGGGAGCATACGAGCAGTACTTC. Translated: CASQEGAYEQYF. The chain has TRBV11-2 and TRBJ2-7; possibly TRBD2 for D (6 bases). V was clipped by 8 bases and J by 4 bases, with 12 bases between them. The CDR3 runs to 12 residues. From germline, CDR1 is SGHAT and CDR2 FQNNGV.

V is TRBV7-2 and J is TRBJ1-2; D call uncertain. Germline V gene sequence: CDR1 SGHTA, CDR2 FQGNSA. Between the trimmed V and J ends, which lost 1 base and 2 bases, there was a span of 5 bases. The CDR3 runs to 13 residues. The CDR3, as DNA: TGTGCCAGCAGCTTAGAGGGAAACTATGGCTACACCTTC. Encoded protein: CASSLEGNYGYTF.

The genes are TRBV7-9 and TRBJ1-2; tentative D call: TRBD1 (6 bases). This CDR3 is 15 amino acids long. CDR1 SEHNR and CDR2 FQNEAQ come from the germline V gene (reference sequence). V lost 6 bases to trimming and J lost 4 bases, with 18 bases between them. Here the CDR3 reads CASRAQGLRSYGYTF. CDR3 in DNA: TGTGCCAGCAGGGCCCAGGGGTTGCGCAGCTATGGCTACACCTTC.

This clonotype appeared many times. The chain couples TRBV27 to TRBJ2-3, with TRBD2 as a possible D gene (5 bases). V shed 5 bases and J shed 0 bases, with 15 bases lying between them. Germline loops: CDR1 MNHEY, CDR2 SMNVEV (reference sequence). There are 16 residues in the CDR3. Written as DNA, the CDR3 is TGTGCCAGCAGTGCCCTGAATAGCGAGAGCACAGATACGCAGTATTTT. Translation gives CASSALNSESTDTQYF.

This chain connects TRBV7-2 to TRBJ2-5; D call uncertain. CDR1 is SGHTA, CDR2 FQGNSA, per germline. The CDR3 loop spans 14 amino acids. V was pared by 3 bases and J by 5 bases, with 13 bases between. The CDR3 DNA is TGTGCCAGCAGCTTGGCCCCCTTCTGGGAGACCCAGTACTTC. This sequence encodes CASSLAPFWETQYF.

This clonotype has more than one count but fewer than ten. V and J are TRBV7-2 and TRBJ2-5, with TRBD2 matching over 8 bases. CDR3 length: 13 residues. With 8 bases clipped from V and 5 bases from J, the junction kept 7 bases outside the gene matches. CDR1 SGHTA and CDR2 FQGNSA come from the germline V gene. In DNA form, the CDR3 reads TGTGCCAGCGCCCCAAGCGGGGGCGAGACCCAGTACTTC. This encodes CASAPSGGETQYF.

Relative to its sample, this clonotype is medium-sized. The chain carries TRBV5-1 and TRBJ2-4; 14 bases align to TRBD2. The germline V gene encodes CDR1 SGHRS and CDR2 YFSETQ. The V and J ends lost 4 bases and 7 bases, in that order; junction bases with no gene match: 7. The CDR3 runs to 16 residues. The CDR3 spells CASSPRLAGGGNIQYF. In nucleotides, the CDR3 is TGCGCCAGCAGCCCCAGACTAGCGGGAGGGGGGAACATTCAGTACTTC.

The CDR3 protein is CAISDNYNEQFF. The CDR3 DNA follows: TGTGCCATCAGTGACAACTACAATGAGCAGTTCTTC. This sequence joins TRBV10-3 and TRBJ2-1; D remains unclear. The CDR3 consists of 12 residues. V was trimmed by 3 bases and J by 3 bases, leaving 3 bases between them. CDR1 and CDR2 from the germline V gene are ENHRY and SYGVKD.

The chain has TRBV10-3 and TRBJ1-3; D remains unclear. The germline V gene has CDR1 ENHRY and CDR2 SYGVKD. Trimming cost V 0 bases and J 0 bases, with 9 bases left between them. This CDR3 is 16 amino acids long. The CDR3 nucleotides read TGTGCCATCAGTGAGTCCGGAGGCCTCTCTGGAAACACCATATATTTT. As protein: CAISESGGLSGNTIYF.

The V gene is TRBV11-2, the J gene TRBJ2-1; the D gene is possibly TRBD1 (5 bases). V gave up 0 bases and J gave up 6 bases, with 15 bases separating them. In germline, CDR1 is SGHAT, CDR2 FQNNGV. The CDR3 consists of 16 residues. DNA of the CDR3: TGTGCCAGCAGCTTAGAAGGGGCGCCCTTTAGCAATGAGCAGTTCTTC. Protein sequence: CASSLEGAPFSNEQFF.

The chain joins TRBV11-1 to TRBJ2-7, with D tentatively TRBD2 (5 bases). Trimming removed 1 base at V and 2 bases at J, with 9 bases between. This CDR3 contains 14 residues. The germline CDR1 and CDR2 sequences are SGHAT and FQDESV (reference sequence). The CDR3 region has the DNA TGTGCCAGCAGCTTAGTAGCGCCGGCCTACGAGCAGTACTTC. It yields the protein CASSLVAPAYEQYF.

The chain employs TRBV23-1 and TRBJ2-5, with 9 nucleotides matching TRBD1. TRBV23-1 is an ORF, with its function uncertain. The ends lost 10 bases at V and 2 bases at J; junction bases unmatched: 8. This CDR3 contains 14 residues. CDR3 in DNA: TGCGCCAACCTGAGACAGGGGGATCAAGAGACCCAGTACTTC. Its translation is CANLRQGDQETQYF.

The V gene is TRBV6-5, the J gene TRBJ1-2; no clear D. Between the trimmed V and J ends, which lost 6 bases and 4 bases, there was a span of 12 bases. Germline CDR1 reads MNHEY; CDR2 reads SVGAGI. CDR3 length: 13 amino acids. The CDR3 bases are TGTGCCAGCAGCCCCCGAATCCGCTATGGCTACACCTTC. This encodes CASSPRIRYGYTF.

J is TRBJ1-4 and V is TRBV9, with TRBD1 matching over 7 bases. V lost 2 bases to trimming and J lost 5 bases; unmatched junction nucleotides: 6. CDR1 and CDR2 from the germline V gene are SGDLS and YYNGEE. The CDR3 runs 15 residues. The CDR3, as DNA: TGTGCCAGCAGCGTGGGAGGGGGACAGAATGAAAAACTGTTTTTT. Its translation: CASSVGGGQNEKLFF.

The chain is built from TRBV7-2 and TRBJ2-3; D is unclear. Trimming removed 6 bases at V and 1 base at J, with 11 bases between. Germline values: CDR1 SGHTA, CDR2 FQGNSA. The length of the CDR3 is 14 residues. The CDR3 loop is CASRGSDGTDTQYF. The CDR3 DNA reads as TGTGCCAGCAGGGGCTCGGACGGCACAGATACGCAGTATTTT.

This clonotype was seen at least ten times. The genes are TRBV12-3 or TRBV12-4 and TRBJ2-3, with 10 bases lining up with TRBD2. CDR3 size: 18 residues. After removal of 5 bases from V and 3 bases from J, the junction contained 14 bases not matched to a gene. The CDR3 nucleotides are TGTGCCAGCAGTCCTCTCCTCGGGACTAGCGCCTTTACAGATACGCAGTATTTT. Its protein is CASSPLLGTSAFTDTQYF.